This T cell receptor (beta chain) was sequenced for a study of CD4+ T cells in melanoma. Trimming took off 2 bases at V and 3 bases at J, with 10 bases between the two ends. Germline values: CDR1 LGHNA, CDR2 YNFKEQ. The CDR3 runs 14 residues. TCRdb's table, derived via immunoSEQ multiplex PCR, lists solely in-frame clones and lacks some. The data contain 9,900 or so clones, about 68% of them singletons. The receptor comes from a human donor with melanoma. The chain uses TRBV4-2 and TRBJ2-5; maybe TRBD2 (6 bases). The material sequenced was cells from a culture (not recorded whether cultured in vitro). In DNA form, the CDR3 reads TGTGCCAGCAGCCAAAGTGGGACTGAAGAGACCCAGTACTTC. This gives the protein CASSQSGTEETQYF.